This T cell receptor (beta chain) was captured in a study of CD8+ T cells in alopecia areata. General study points: Researchers report lesional scalp, most notably alopecia totalis/universalis, outstripped normal scalp in clonality.

The length of the CDR3 is 11 residues. Germline-derived CDR1 and CDR2 are MDHEN and SYDVKM. Trimming removed 6 bases from V and 8 bases from J, with 10 bases in between. Details on this clone: Its antigen remains unknown.

The treatment was: oral pan-JAK inhibitor, 5-10 mg twice daily. Sequencing relied on a cDNA template that was reverse transcribed from extracted RNA. Profiled with immunoSEQ multiplex PCR; TCRdb holds only in-frame clones, not every one. The table lists around 200,000 clones, around 58% of them singletons. This TCR derives from a human donor with alopecia areata. The V and J genes are TRBV28 and TRBJ2-5; D gene uncertain. The sample was CD8+ T cells sorted from blood, taken at week 24, from a patient treated with tofacitinib. CDR3 residues: CASSYTDTQYF. Written as DNA, the CDR3 is TGTGCCAGCAGCTACACGGATACCCAGTACTTC.